These 31 T cell receptor beta chains originate from one sample sequenced in a study of PD-L1 blockade in urothelial cancer (dated by TCRdb to 2017 to 2019). The protocol used for the library was the immunoSEQ multiplex PCR assay. Sourced from immuneACCESS, this table was stored by TCRdb with only in-frame sequences that have V and J called. A share of the clones is absent; for the studies checked, an unresolved V gene accounts for under half, and the remainder has no known explanation. A total of roughly 50,000 clones appear in this sample, less than 90% of them only once. Jointly, the top ten make up more than 15% of the sample. The time point label corresponds to: pretreatment peripheral blood. The source was PBMCs, collected around atezolizumab (anti-PD-L1) treatment. The receptors here all came from a man between 65 and 85 years old with urothelial cancer.

V gene TRBV12-5 combines with J gene TRBJ1-5; TRBD1 aligns across 9 bases. The CDR3 consists of 15 residues. Germline-derived CDR1 and CDR2 are LGHNT and FRNRAP. V gave up 5 bases and J gave up 7 bases; unmatched junction bases: 9. The CDR3 nucleotides are TGTGCTAGTGGTGCCTCGGGACAGGGTCCCCAGCCCCAGCATTTT. Amino acids: CASGASGQGPQPQHF. Variable domain in full (rest from reference TRBV12-5 and TRBJ1-5): DARVTQTPRHKVTEMGQEVTMRCQPILGHNTVFWYRQTMMQGLELLAYFRNRAPLDDSGMPKDRFSAEMPDATLATLKIQPSEPRDSAVYFCASGASGQGPQPQHFGDGTRLSIL.

The chain links TRBV5-1 to TRBJ2-1; 7 nucleotides line up with TRBD1. Germline assignment: CDR1 SGHRS and CDR2 YFSETQ. V was clipped by 0 bases and J by 2 bases; unmatched bases: 5. CDR3 size: 16 residues. The CDR3 DNA is TGCGCCAGCAGCTTGGGGGGGCAGGGGGCCTACAATGAGCAGTTCTTC. It codes for CASSLGGQGAYNEQFF.

The genes are TRBV19 and TRBJ2-6; 8 bases line up with TRBD1. Germline V gene data show CDR1 as LNHDA and CDR2 as SQIVND (reference sequence). V lost 10 bases to trimming and J lost 0 bases; unmatched junction nucleotides: 11. The CDR3 contains 17 residues. The CDR3 reads CATPRTGRISGANVLTF. In nucleotides, the CDR3 is TGTGCCACTCCGCGGACAGGGAGAATCTCTGGGGCCAACGTCCTGACTTTC.

The chain employs TRBV6-1 and TRBJ2-1; TRBD2 agrees at 10 bases. V was pared by 2 bases and J by 15 bases, with 7 bases of the junction left unmatched. This CDR3 contains 13 residues. Germline loops: CDR1 MNHNS, CDR2 SASEGT. The DNA for the CDR3 is TGTGCCAGCAGTGAATTTCTAGCGGGAGTGGGGTTCTTC. As protein: CASSEFLAGVGFF.

The CDR3 region has the DNA TGCAGCGTTGAGGGGGGCTATGGCTACACCTTC. Amino acid sequence: CSVEGGYGYTF. The V gene is TRBV29-1, the J gene TRBJ1-2; a weak D match, TRBD1 (5 bases). The CDR3 consists of 11 residues. V lost 3 bases and J lost 4, with 6 bases in between. CDR1 is SQVTM and CDR2 is ANQGSEA in the germline V gene.

This clone occurred many times. The J gene is TRBJ2-7, the V gene TRBV28; D unclear. Germline values: CDR1 MDHEN, CDR2 SYDVKM. V gave up 7 bases and J gave up 0 bases, with 16 bases separating them. The CDR3 length is 15 residues. CDR3 sequence: CASTERGLSSYEQYF. DNA of the CDR3: TGTGCCAGCACCGAACGTGGTTTGAGCTCCTACGAGCAGTACTTC.

The rearrangement links TRBV30 to TRBJ2-7; TRBD1 matches at 7 bases. CDR1 and CDR2 from the germline V gene are GTSNPN and SVGIG (reference sequence). The junction had 12 bases not matched to a gene; V was cut back by 1 base and J by 6 bases. The CDR3 spans 15 residues. This CDR3 reads CAWSEQGSMPLEQYF. As DNA, the CDR3 is TGTGCCTGGAGTGAACAGGGGAGTATGCCCCTCGAGCAGTACTTC.

This clone was counted a few times. The rearrangement links TRBV10-3 to TRBJ2-2; TRBD2 matches 7 bases. Trimming removed 2 bases from V and 6 bases from J; junction bases left unmatched: 12. The CDR3 has 17 amino acids. Germline V CDR1 and CDR2: ENHRY, SYGVKD. CDR3 sequence: CAISERTQFGGAGELFF. The CDR3 bases are TGTGCCATCAGTGAGCGGACACAATTTGGGGGGGCCGGGGAGCTGTTTTTT.

The V and J genes are TRBV7-9 and TRBJ2-7, with D hard to call. CDR1 is SEHNR, CDR2 FQNEAQ, per germline (reference sequence). The germline V and J ends were trimmed by 3 bases and 2 bases, with 11 bases remaining between them. This CDR3 region has 14 residues. CDR3 nucleotides: TGTGCCAGCAGCTTCGACACTGACCCCTACGAGCAGTACTTC. Amino acid sequence: CASSFDTDPYEQYF.

The chain recombines TRBV2 with TRBJ1-1; 10 positions match TRBD1. CDR3 length: 11 residues. Germline-derived CDR1 and CDR2 are SNHLY and FYNNEI. With 6 bases clipped from V and 10 bases from J, the junction kept 2 bases outside the gene matches. Here the CDR3 reads CASRRTGGAFF. CDR3 DNA: TGTGCCAGCAGGAGGACAGGGGGAGCTTTCTTT.

The J gene is TRBJ1-2, the V gene TRBV7-9, with 7 bases that match TRBD1. Germline V gene data show CDR1 as SEHNR and CDR2 as FQNEAQ (reference sequence). CDR3 length: 15 residues. V was pared by 5 bases and J by 3 bases, with 9 bases of the junction left unmatched. The CDR3 nucleotides are TGTGCCAGCAGCCTCCTTCACAGGGGTGACTATGGCTACACCTTC. It yields the protein CASSLLHRGDYGYTF. The whole variable domain, filled in from reference TRBV7-9 and TRBJ1-2, reads DTGVSQNPRHKITKRGQNVTFRCDPISEHNRLYWYRQTLGQGPEFLTYFQNEAQLEKSRLLSDRFSAERPKGSFSTLEIQRTEQGDSAMYLCASSLLHRGDYGYTFGSGTRLTVV.

The chain employs TRBV7-8 and TRBJ1-3, with 8 bases fitting TRBD1. CDR3 length: 15 residues. The germline CDR1 and CDR2 sequences are SGHVS and FQNEAQ. With 5 bases clipped from V and 5 bases from J, the junction kept 8 bases outside the gene matches. The CDR3 reads CASSRSTGERNTIYF. In nucleotides, the CDR3 is TGTGCCAGCAGCCGATCGACAGGGGAACGAAACACCATATATTTT.

This chain's CDR3 is CASSFPTSQGTGANVLTF. In nucleotides, the CDR3 is TGTGCCAGCAGCTTCCCGACTTCCCAGGGGACTGGGGCCAACGTCCTGACTTTC. The chain couples TRBV7-9 to TRBJ2-6, with TRBD1 as a possible D gene (6 bases). Per germline, CDR1 SEHNR and CDR2 FQNEAQ (reference sequence). This CDR3 is built from 18 residues. V dropped 3 bases and J dropped 2 bases, with 17 bases sitting between them. The complete variable domain, with remaining parts taken from reference TRBV7-9 and TRBJ2-6, reads DTGVSQNPRHKITKRGQNVTFRCDPISEHNRLYWYRQTLGQGPEFLTYFQNEAQLEKSRLLSDRFSAERPKGSFSTLEIQRTEQGDSAMYLCASSFPTSQGTGANVLTFGAGSRLTVL.

The V and J genes are TRBV6-5 and TRBJ2-7, with 7 positions matching TRBD1. After removal of 6 bases from V and 3 bases from J, the junction contained 11 bases not matched to a gene. CDR1 is MNHEY and CDR2 is SVGAGI in the germline V gene. This CDR3 comprises 15 residues. DNA for the CDR3: TGTGCCAGCAGCCCCCGGACAGGTCATCGCTACGAGCAGTACTTC. Residues: CASSPRTGHRYEQYF.

The genes are TRBV2 and TRBJ2-5; the D gene is possibly TRBD1 (6 bases). CDR3 length: 10 residues. Germline loops: CDR1 SNHLY, CDR2 FYNNEI. V was pared by 6 bases and J by 9 bases, with 8 bases between. This CDR3 reads CASRRQAQYF. In nucleotides, the CDR3 is TGTGCCAGCAGGAGACAGGCCCAGTACTTC.

This chain connects TRBV6-1 to TRBJ1-2; 7 nucleotides line up with TRBD1. The germline V gene has CDR1 MNHNS and CDR2 SASEGT. This CDR3 spans 12 amino acids. The V segment lost 6 bases and the J segment 7 bases; nucleotides outside the gene matches: 5. In DNA form, the CDR3 reads TGTGCCAGCAGGGGGAACAGGGGTGGCTACACCTTC. This translates into CASRGNRGGYTF.

The V and J genes are TRBV27 and TRBJ2-1, with D perhaps matching TRBD2 (6 bases). The CDR3 sequence is 14 residues long. Looked up from germline, CDR1 is MNHEY and CDR2 is SMNVEV (reference sequence). V lost 8 bases and J 0 bases, leaving 11 bases between the germline ends. CDR3 sequence (DNA): TGTGCCAGCGGCGGAGGGGACTCCTACAATGAGCAGTTCTTC. It is translated as CASGGGDSYNEQFF.

The chain joins TRBV12-5 to TRBJ2-1; 8 bases map to TRBD2. The CDR3 totals 15 residues. Trimming took 3 bases from V and 5 from J; bases not matched to a gene: 6. Per germline, CDR1 LGHNT and CDR2 FRNRAP. Written as DNA, the CDR3 is TGTGCTAGTGGTTTCATAGGAGCGGGGGACAATGAGCAGTTCTTC. This codes for CASGFIGAGDNEQFF.

The rearrangement joins TRBV30 to TRBJ2-2; TRBD1 matches 9 bases. Germline CDR1 GTSNPN, CDR2 SVGIG (reference sequence). The length of the CDR3 is 17 residues. After removal of 2 bases from V and 4 bases from J, the junction contained 11 bases not matched to a gene. The CDR3 reads CAWSQRWGDRVTGELFF. CDR3 sequence (DNA): TGTGCCTGGAGTCAACGATGGGGGGACAGGGTCACCGGGGAGCTGTTTTTT.

The chain employs TRBV4-1 and TRBJ1-4, with a weak D call TRBD1 (5 bases). The germline V gene has CDR1 MGHRA and CDR2 YSYEKL. V gave up 1 base and J gave up 0 bases, with 12 bases separating them. The CDR3 runs 17 residues. CDR3 sequence: CASSQVGRAATNEKLFF. As DNA, the CDR3 is TGCGCCAGCAGCCAAGTTGGCAGGGCGGCAACTAATGAAAAACTGTTTTTT.

The rearrangement uses TRBV7-4 and TRBJ2-3, with D possibly being TRBD2 (6 bases). The CDR3 length is 15 residues. V was shortened by 7 bases and J by 14 bases, with 28 bases between the two germline ends. Looked up from germline, CDR1 is SGHVT and CDR2 is SQSDAQ. CDR3 sequence (DNA): TGTGCCAGCACCCCATGCGGGACGGGGCACAGATACGCGTATTTT. Translating it yields CASTPCGTGHRYAYF.

The chain carries TRBV6-1 and TRBJ1-4; maybe TRBD1 (6 bases). The CDR3 is 14 amino acids. Trimming removed 4 bases from V and 4 bases from J, with 10 bases in between. Germline values: CDR1 MNHNS, CDR2 SASEGT. In DNA, the CDR3 is TGTGCCAGCAGTGGGGACAAACTTAATGAAAAACTGTTTTTT. Amino acids: CASSGDKLNEKLFF.

J is TRBJ2-1 and V is TRBV10-3, with TRBD2 matching 12 bases. Germline CDR1 and CDR2: ENHRY and SYGVKD. The CDR3 loop spans 16 amino acids. J was trimmed by 7 bases and V by 10 bases; bases with no gene match: 14. CDR3 DNA sequence: TGTGCCACAGGGAGCCTAGCGGGAGGGCCAGGGAATGAGCAGTTCTTC. It specifies CATGSLAGGPGNEQFF.

The rearrangement links TRBV2 to TRBJ1-2; tentative D call: TRBD1 (6 bases). Germline CDR1 SNHLY, CDR2 FYNNEI. Trimming shortened V by 1 base and J by 7 bases, and 13 bases separated the two germline ends. The CDR3 sequence is 14 residues long. CDR3 nucleotide sequence: TGTGCCAGCAGTGAAGTCGGGACAAAAGGTGGCTACACCTTC. Translating it yields CASSEVGTKGGYTF.

The rearrangement joins TRBV7-9 to TRBJ1-3, with D perhaps matching TRBD1 (6 bases). CDR1 is SEHNR, CDR2 FQNEAQ, per germline (reference sequence). Trimming took off 7 bases at V and 4 bases at J, with 17 bases between the two ends. The CDR3 consists of 15 residues. The CDR3 DNA sequence: TGTGCCAGCACGCCCGGGCAGGGGCGAGGAAACACCATATATTTT. Its protein is CASTPGQGRGNTIYF.

V and J are TRBV10-2 and TRBJ1-5; D is undetermined. With 10 bases removed from V and 6 bases from J, the gap between germline ends came to 16 bases. The CDR3 is made up of 13 amino acids. Germline V CDR1 and CDR2: WSHSY, SAAADI. Written as DNA, the CDR3 is TGCGCCACCCCACATGCTTGCCCTCAGCCCCAGCATTTT. It yields the protein CATPHACPQPQHF.

This clone was counted at least ten times. This chain connects TRBV6-1 to TRBJ2-7; weak D call: TRBD2 (7 bases). Trimming cost V 4 bases and J 7 bases, with 14 bases left between them. CDR1 and CDR2 from the germline V gene are MNHNS and SASEGT. CDR3 length: 13 amino acids. CDR3 nucleotide sequence: TGTGCCAGCAGTGCCGAACAGGGAGGGGAGCAGTACTTC. It codes for CASSAEQGGEQYF.

This rearrangement joins TRBV18 to TRBJ2-2; TRBD1 aligns across 9 bases. CDR3 length equals 16 residues. Germline loops: CDR1 KGHSH, CDR2 LQKENI. After removal of 3 bases from V and 0 bases from J, the junction contained 2 bases not matched to a gene. The CDR3 reads CASSPGQGTNTGELFF. The DNA of the CDR3 is TGTGCCAGCTCACCTGGACAGGGGACGAACACCGGGGAGCTGTTTTTT.

This clone was seen only a few times. V and J are TRBV4-2 and TRBJ2-1; a weak D match, TRBD2 (5 bases). Per the germline V gene, CDR1 is LGHNA and CDR2 is YNFKEQ. The CDR3 extends over 15 amino acids. Trimming took off 4 bases at V and 7 bases at J, with 17 bases between the two ends. DNA for the CDR3: TGTGCCAGCAGCCTCCGGGATTCCGACGTTAATGAGCAGTTCTTC. The encoded protein is CASSLRDSDVNEQFF.

The chain is built from TRBV12-5 and TRBJ2-7; TRBD1 is a possible D gene (6 bases). CDR1 and CDR2 from the germline V gene are LGHNT and FRNRAP. The CDR3 is made up of 13 amino acids. Between the trimmed V and J ends, which lost 1 base and 2 bases, there was a span of 6 bases. The CDR3 reads CASGLGQAYEQYF. The CDR3, as DNA: TGTGCTAGTGGTTTGGGACAGGCCTACGAGCAGTACTTC.

This chain connects TRBV9 to TRBJ2-3, with a tentative D call TRBD2 (5 bases). Per the germline V gene, CDR1 is SGDLS and CDR2 is YYNGEE. This CDR3 region has 16 residues. Trimming left V 0 bases short and J 2 bases short, with 13 bases between. CDR3 loop: CASSVGGRRATDTQYF. The CDR3 region has the DNA TGTGCCAGCAGCGTAGGTGGGAGAAGGGCCACAGATACGCAGTATTTT.